This T cell receptor (beta chain) was recorded in a study of T cells expressing NK-cell markers (dated by TCRdb to 2018 to 2021). About the study as a whole: Three sorted T-cell subsets (CD3+CD56+NKG2C+, CD3+CD56+NKG2C- and CD3+CD56-NKG2C+) from fewer than 10 donors had their TCR beta-chain repertoires profiled. Among the eight sequenced donors, seven were HCMV-seropositive and one was HCMV-seronegative. All eight donors whose samples were sequenced were randomly selected healthy volunteers, three of them men and five women. Sequencing of the libraries produced 2 x 150 bp reads on Illumina HiSeq 2000/2500, MiSeq or NextSeq.

To note about this clonotype: This receptor's antigen is unknown.

TCRdb shows the sequencer as Illumina HiSeq 2000. TCR beta cDNA libraries were prepared using 5'RACE template switching, which introduced a universal primer site and unique molecular identifiers. Priming for cDNA synthesis came from the TCR beta constant segment, and two successive PCR amplification steps followed. As for how the authors treated the data: MIGEC was used to demultiplex reads and group reads by UMI, and MiTCR was used to assemble and quantify clonotypes. To exclude erroneous sequences, only TCR cDNA sequences supported by at least two reads were retained. The tcR package was used for downstream repertoire analysis, with clonotypes matched between fractions based on CDR3 nucleotide sequence plus V segment. VDJmatch was used to annotate antigen specificity against VDJdb, with one amino acid substitution allowed in CDR3. After reprocessing by TCRdb, each CDR3 protein sequence is one entry, and no DNA is given. The V and J calls were determined by TCRdb, not by the authors. The record for this sample contains roughly 350,000 distinct CDR3 sequences. Around 5.2% of the sample is held by the ten biggest clonotypes.

The paper's findings and limits, for the study overall: It remained unclear whether the expanded NKG2C-expressing T cell clones were specific for HCMV antigens. For six donors, the dominant CD3+CD56+NKG2C+ clonotypes were among the top 10 CD8+ clonotypes and accounted for roughly 1.0-8% of CD8+ T cells. Those dominant clonotypes were again the most abundant among CD3+CD56-NKG2C+ cells in a handful of donors, at about 28.3-60.1%.

The CDR1 and CDR2 encoded by the germline V gene are SGHRS and YFSETQ. The CDR3, cysteine through phenylalanine, is 15 amino acids long. The record lacks a DNA sequence. HCMV-specific IgG was detected in serum with a commercial ELISA kit to determine HCMV serostatus. Ficoll density gradient centrifugation was used to isolate peripheral blood mononuclear cells from blood. The chain couples TRBV5-1 to TRBJ2-1; as DNA is missing, the TRBD1 call by TCRdb cannot be tested. This receptor was obtained from a man aged 18-70 years in good health. The sample taken for sequencing was blood T cells: a sorted CD56 or NKG2C T cell subset, CD4+ or CD8+ T cells, or bulk PBMC T cells (not recorded which). CDR3 sequence: CASSQGGSTPNEQFF.